This section outlines one TCR beta chain sequence together with its context. The data are from a study of blood T cell repertoires in COVID-19. Study details: The cDNA or gDNA used as material had been derived from T cells, B-cell-depleted T cells, or PBMCs.

Trimming left V 7 bases short and J 0 bases short, with 7 bases between. Germline V lookup: CDR1 SQVTM, CDR2 ANQGSEA. The CDR3 extends over 12 amino acids. Source study methods: Reference gene primers were amplified, and this amplification served to estimate nucleated cell counts. Assay used: immunoSEQ multiplex PCR; TCRdb lists only in-frame clones, some missing. The DNA gave D and trimming, while V, J and clone size come from that table. The sample lists roughly 87,000 clones, about 83% occurring once. This clonotype was obtained from a woman in her 70s with acute or convalescent COVID-19. This chain joins TRBV29-1 and TRBJ2-1, with D perhaps matching TRBD2 (6 bases). Material for sequencing was peripheral blood. The CDR3 region is CSAGSSYNEQFF. The CDR3 bases are TGCAGCGCCGGGAGCTCCTACAATGAGCAGTTCTTC.